A single sample is the source of the 14 T cell receptor beta chains below, sequenced in a study of control samples from healthy donors and cancer patients. TCRdb keeps only in-frame clones here, not all; method: immunoSEQ multiplex PCR. The data contain some 100,000 clones, about 89% of them singletons. The specimen was blood. These receptors originate from a man aged 25 to 40 in good health.

This clone was picked up a small number of times. In DNA, the CDR3 is TGCGCCAGCAGCCCTGGACAGGGGGGGATGGCCTACGAGCAGTACTTC. Translated: CASSPGQGGMAYEQYF. This rearrangement joins TRBV5-1 to TRBJ2-7, with 10 nucleotides matching TRBD1. Trimming at V came to 4 bases and at J to 2 bases, leaving 9 bases not matched to a gene. The CDR3 is 16 residues long. Per germline, CDR1 SGHRS and CDR2 YFSETQ.

This chain uses TRBV4-3 with TRBJ2-3; no firm D call. The CDR3 is made up of 14 amino acids. Germline values: CDR1 LGHNA, CDR2 YSLEER. V was pared by 0 bases and J by 9 bases, with 13 bases between. CDR3 loop: CASSQDPDEPTQYF. The CDR3 DNA sequence: TGCGCCAGCAGCCAAGATCCAGACGAACCCACGCAGTATTTT.

The chain combines TRBV5-1 with TRBJ1-1; D perhaps matches TRBD1 (6 bases). The CDR3 has 19 residues. Germline V gene lookup returns CDR1 SGHRS and CDR2 YFSETQ. Trimming stripped 4 bases from V and 0 bases from J, with 25 bases between. For the CDR3, the DNA is TGCGCCAGCAGCGCACCAACCAGGGGCCAGGGTTCCATGAACACTGAAGCTTTCTTT. Amino acid sequence: CASSAPTRGQGSMNTEAFF.

Details on this clone: The sample holds other DNA sequences that translate to the same CDR3. The chain links TRBV3-1 (or the pseudogene TRBV3-2) to TRBJ2-1; D is uncertain. V dropped 1 base and J dropped 8 bases, with 3 bases sitting between them. Germline CDR1 LGHDT, CDR2 YNNKEL (reference sequence). CDR3 length: 11 residues. The CDR3 region has the DNA TGTGCCAGCAGCCAAGTCCATGAGCAGTTCTTC. Translating gives CASSQVHEQFF.

The chain recombines TRBV5-1 with TRBJ1-2; the match to TRBD1 covers 9 bases. CDR1 and CDR2 from the germline V gene are SGHRS and YFSETQ. J gave up 1 base and V 4 bases, and 2 bases lay outside the gene matches. There are 14 residues in the CDR3. CDR3 in amino acids: CASSVGQGNYGYTF. Written as DNA, the CDR3 is TGCGCCAGCAGCGTGGGACAGGGTAACTATGGCTACACCTTC.

The J gene is TRBJ2-1, the V gene TRBV6-2 or TRBV6-3; the match to TRBD2 covers 13 bases. With 2 bases clipped from V and 6 bases from J, the junction kept 1 base outside the gene matches. CDR3 length: 15 residues. CDR1 is MNHEY and CDR2 is SVGEGT in the germline V gene. This CDR3 is CASSYGTSGTNEQFF. CDR3 nucleotides: TGTGCCAGCAGTTACGGGACTAGCGGGACCAATGAGCAGTTCTTC.

The chain uses TRBV6-5 and TRBJ1-2, with D unresolved. The ends were cut back, 0 bases at V and 8 bases at J, with 10 bases in the middle. This CDR3 has 13 amino acids. Germline V gene lookup returns CDR1 MNHEY and CDR2 SVGAGI. The chain's CDR3 is CASSYSVGRGYTF. In nucleotides, the CDR3 is TGTGCCAGCAGTTACTCGGTGGGGAGGGGCTACACCTTC.

This chain connects TRBV5-1 to TRBJ1-1, with D maybe TRBD1 (5 bases). The CDR3 is 14 amino acids. CDR1 is SGHRS, CDR2 YFSETQ, per germline. V lost 0 bases and J 5 bases, leaving 11 bases between the germline ends. Written as DNA, the CDR3 is TGCGCCAGCAGCTTGGGTCAGGGAGGTACTGAAGCTTTCTTT. Residues: CASSLGQGGTEAFF.

The chain is built from TRBV5-1 and TRBJ2-2, with 7 bases lining up with TRBD2. Per germline, CDR1 SGHRS and CDR2 YFSETQ. V shed 5 bases, J shed 2 bases, and the junction held 9 bases outside the gene matches. CDR3 length: 16 residues. The CDR3 is CASRRSTSQNTGELFF. The CDR3 DNA follows: TGCGCCAGCAGGCGTTCGACTAGCCAAAACACCGGGGAGCTGTTTTTT.

The V call is TRBV14, the J call TRBJ1-4; D is undetermined. The ends were cut back, 0 bases at V and 7 bases at J, with 18 bases in the middle. The length of the CDR3 is 17 residues. Germline lookup yields CDR1 SGHDN and CDR2 FVKESK. DNA of the CDR3: TGTGCCAGCAGCCAAGATAGAGGCGGATCTCGGGGTGAAAAACTGTTTTTT. Amino acids: CASSQDRGGSRGEKLFF.

V gene TRBV5-8 combines with J gene TRBJ1-3; TRBD1 matches 7 bases. With V trimmed by 4 bases and J by 2 bases, 21 bases remained unmatched. The germline gives CDR1 SGHTS, CDR2 YDEGEE. The CDR3 is 20 residues long. This chain's CDR3 is CASSLTLYSTGSFAGNTIYF. DNA of the CDR3: TGTGCCAGCAGCCTGACCCTCTACTCGACAGGGAGCTTTGCTGGAAACACCATATATTTT.

The J gene is TRBJ1-2, the V gene TRBV30; 8 positions match TRBD1. The germline gives CDR1 GTSNPN, CDR2 SVGIG (reference sequence). V lost 2 bases to trimming and J lost 6 bases; unmatched junction nucleotides: 8. There are 14 residues in the CDR3. This chain's CDR3 is CAWSPQGARHGYTF. CDR3 sequence (DNA): TGTGCCTGGAGTCCGCAGGGGGCGCGGCATGGCTACACCTTC.

This clone was picked up a small number of times. This chain links TRBV9 with TRBJ2-7, with D tentatively TRBD2 (6 bases). This CDR3 spans 18 amino acids. Germline assignment: CDR1 SGDLS and CDR2 YYNGEE. V was shortened by 9 bases and J by 4 bases, with 32 bases between the two germline ends. This CDR3 is CANPKGGSGKLLPYEQYV. In nucleotides, the CDR3 is TGTGCCAACCCGAAGGGAGGTAGCGGCAAGTTACTTCCTTACGAGCAGTACGTC.

The sample holds one count of this clone. J is TRBJ2-1 and V is TRBV7-6; the D gene is possibly TRBD1 (5 bases). V was shortened by 2 bases and J by 6 bases, with 14 bases between the two germline ends. CDR1 is SGHVS and CDR2 is FNYEAQ in the germline V gene. The CDR3 runs to 15 residues. The CDR3 protein is CASSLFTGAANEQFF. The CDR3 nucleotides read TGTGCCAGCAGCTTATTCACAGGTGCGGCCAATGAGCAGTTCTTC. The whole variable domain, remainder taken from reference TRBV7-6 and TRBJ2-1, is GAGVSQSPRYKVTKRGQDVALRCDPISGHVSLYWYRQALGQGPEFLTYFNYEAQQDKSGLPNDRFSAERPEGSISTLTIQRTEQRDSAMYRCASSLFTGAANEQFFGPGTRLTVL.